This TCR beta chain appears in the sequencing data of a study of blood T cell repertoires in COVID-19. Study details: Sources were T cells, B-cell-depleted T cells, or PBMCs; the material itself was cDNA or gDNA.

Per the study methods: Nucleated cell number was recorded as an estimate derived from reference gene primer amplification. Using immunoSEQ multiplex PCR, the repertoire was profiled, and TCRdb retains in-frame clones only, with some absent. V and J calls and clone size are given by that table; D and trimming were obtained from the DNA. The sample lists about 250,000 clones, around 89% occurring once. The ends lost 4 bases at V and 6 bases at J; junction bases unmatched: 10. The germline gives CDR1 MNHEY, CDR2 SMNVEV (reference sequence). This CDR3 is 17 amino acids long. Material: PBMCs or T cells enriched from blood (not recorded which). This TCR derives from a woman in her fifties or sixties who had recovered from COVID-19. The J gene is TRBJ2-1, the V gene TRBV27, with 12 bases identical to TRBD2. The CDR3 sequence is CASSSPHGTSGLNEQFF. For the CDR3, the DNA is TGTGCCAGCAGTTCACCCCATGGGACTAGCGGGCTCAATGAGCAGTTCTTC.